These T cell receptor beta chains were read from a single sample in a study of cytomegalovirus exposure and HLA in healthy donors. Using immunoSEQ multiplex PCR, the repertoire was profiled, and TCRdb retains in-frame clones only, with some absent. The profile shows fewer than 150,000 clones, around 79% of them singletons. Sequencing was performed on PBMCs. These TCRs come from a woman between 40 and 55 years old in good health and CMV-seronegative. CDR3s include the opening cysteine and the closing phenylalanine or tryptophan. Fields, in order: V gene, clone size, D gene, J gene, CDR3 protein, CDR3 DNA. D genes are given only for firm matches. Expanded clones are given a class, and other clones once, few, many or no size at all.

TRBV6-6	-	-	TRBJ2-1	CASSPIGGGGNEQFF	TGTGCCAGCAGCCCCATCGGGGGAGGAGGCAATGAGCAGTTCTTC
TRBV9	once	-	TRBJ2-7	CASSVRSRGYEQYF	TGTGCCAGCAGCGTGCGTTCCCGGGGATACGAGCAGTACTTC
TRBV7-2	few	-	TRBJ2-3	CASSLLQGDTQYF	TGTGCCAGCAGCTTACTACAGGGAGATACGCAGTATTTT
TRBV28	-	TRBD2	TRBJ2-1	CASSLPLASNEQFF	TGTGCCAGCAGTTTGCCACTAGCGAGCAATGAGCAGTTCTTC
TRBV28	-	TRBD1	TRBJ1-2	CASSWTGSNYGYTF	TGTGCCAGCAGCTGGACAGGTAGTAACTATGGCTACACCTTC
TRBV10-2	-	TRBD2	TRBJ2-3	CASSGGVAGGTDTQYF	TGCGCCAGCAGTGGGGGGGTAGCGGGAGGCACAGATACGCAGTATTTT
TRBV27	-	TRBD1	TRBJ2-2	CATSVASGTEIGTGELFF	TGTGCCACCTCCGTCGCGTCCGGGACAGAAATAGGCACCGGGGAGCTGTTTTTT
TRBV6-1	-	-	TRBJ1-1	CASSKTLTGQTEAFF	TGTGCCAGCAGTAAAACGCTAACCGGACAAACTGAAGCTTTCTTT
TRBV4-3	-	-	TRBJ2-1	CASSPEFTRYNEQFF	TGCGCCAGCAGCCCCGAGTTTACGCGATACAATGAGCAGTTCTTC
TRBV10-3	-	-	TRBJ1-3	CAIGREWDFGNTIYF	TGTGCCATCGGTCGAGAGTGGGACTTTGGAAACACCATATATTTT
TRBV7-3	-	TRBD2	TRBJ2-2	CASSSLTSGGNTGELFF	TGTGCCAGCAGCTCCCTCACTAGCGGAGGAAACACCGGGGAGCTGTTTTTT
TRBV11-2	-	TRBD2	TRBJ2-7	CASSLLAGEYEQYF	TGTGCCAGCAGCTTACTAGCGGGAGAGTACGAGCAGTACTTC
TRBV9	-	-	TRBJ2-3	CASSVDGSADTQYF	TGTGCCAGCAGCGTAGACGGGAGCGCAGATACGCAGTATTTT
TRBV7-9	-	-	TRBJ2-7	CSSSLQTYEQYF	TGTTCCAGCAGCTTGCAGACCTACGAGCAGTACTTC
TRBV7-8	-	-	TRBJ2-7	CASSLSRLAPHEQYF	TGTGCCAGCAGCTTAAGTCGGCTAGCTCCCCACGAGCAGTACTTC
TRBV5-1	once	-	TRBJ1-2	CASSPDMRGYTF	TGCGCCAGCAGCCCGGACATGCGGGGCTACACCTTC